These 5 T cell receptor beta chains were all obtained from the same sample, sequenced in a study of blood T cell repertoires in COVID-19. TCRdb's copy holds only in-frame clones and misses some; the assay was immunoSEQ multiplex PCR. The sample holds 100,000 to 150,000 clones, about four fifths seen once. Sequencing input: peripheral blood. These receptors were obtained from a man younger than 45 with COVID-19, enrolled during active disease.

The chain joins TRBV28 to TRBJ1-1; the match to TRBD1 covers 9 bases. CDR3 length equals 15 residues. Unmatched junction bases numbered 15, after V lost 10 bases and J lost 6 bases. CDR1 is MDHEN and CDR2 is SYDVKM in the germline V gene. The CDR3 bases are TGTGCCACCGATACTCGACAGGGGGGTTACGCTGAAGCTTTCTTT. Amino acids: CATDTRQGGYAEAFF. Looking up the rest from reference TRBV28 and TRBJ1-1 gives the full variable domain: DVKVTQSSRYLVKRTGEKVFLECVQDMDHENMFWYRQDPGLGLRLIYFSYDVKMKEKGDIPEGYSVSREKKERFSLILESASTNQTSMYLCATDTRQGGYAEAFFGQGTRLTVV.

The chain has TRBV2 and TRBJ1-5; 7 positions match TRBD1. CDR1 is SNHLY and CDR2 is FYNNEI in the germline V gene. The CDR3 runs 13 residues. The trim removed 6 bases at V and 4 bases at J, leaving 3 bases unmatched. CDR3 amino acids: CASRDRINQPQHF. CDR3 DNA sequence: TGTGCCAGCAGGGACAGGATAAATCAGCCCCAGCATTTT.

This clone has only one observation. The chain combines TRBV6-5 with TRBJ1-2; 8 bases are shared with TRBD1. Germline trimming cut 5 bases from V and 7 bases from J; bases unmatched to any gene: 6. Germline loops: CDR1 MNHEY, CDR2 SVGAGI. CDR3 size: 13 residues. The CDR3, as DNA: TGTGCCAGCAGTACGACAACAGGGGGTGGCTACACCTTC. It specifies CASSTTTGGGYTF.

This clone occurred a few times. The chain is built from TRBV19 and TRBJ2-4, with TRBD1 matching over 11 bases. V trimming: 1 base; J trimming: 0 bases; junction bases outside the gene matches: 5. The CDR3 contains 18 residues. Looked up from germline, CDR1 is LNHDA and CDR2 is SQIVND (reference sequence). CDR3 loop: CASSIGTGGSLAKNIQYF. CDR3 nucleotide sequence: TGTGCCAGTAGTATAGGGACAGGGGGCTCACTAGCCAAAAACATTCAGTACTTC.

The chain has TRBV6-5 and TRBJ2-5; 8 bases fit TRBD1. V shed 5 bases, J shed 4 bases, and the junction held 9 bases outside the gene matches. Germline-derived CDR1 and CDR2 are MNHEY and SVGAGI. This CDR3 is built from 15 residues. The CDR3 nucleotides read TGTGCCAGCAGTCAGTACTCAACAGGGGGAGAGACCCAGTACTTC. Its protein product is CASSQYSTGGETQYF.